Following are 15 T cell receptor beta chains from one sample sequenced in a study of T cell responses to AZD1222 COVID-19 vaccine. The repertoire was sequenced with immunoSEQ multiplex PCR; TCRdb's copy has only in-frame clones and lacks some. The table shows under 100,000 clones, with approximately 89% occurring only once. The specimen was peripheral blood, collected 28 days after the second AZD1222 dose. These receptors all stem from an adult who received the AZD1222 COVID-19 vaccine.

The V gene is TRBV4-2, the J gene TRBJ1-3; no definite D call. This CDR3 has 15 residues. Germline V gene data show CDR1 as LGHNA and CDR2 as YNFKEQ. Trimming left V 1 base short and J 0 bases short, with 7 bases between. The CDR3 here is CASSQVVSSGNTIYF. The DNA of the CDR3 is TGTGCCAGCAGCCAAGTGGTCAGCTCTGGAAACACCATATATTTT.

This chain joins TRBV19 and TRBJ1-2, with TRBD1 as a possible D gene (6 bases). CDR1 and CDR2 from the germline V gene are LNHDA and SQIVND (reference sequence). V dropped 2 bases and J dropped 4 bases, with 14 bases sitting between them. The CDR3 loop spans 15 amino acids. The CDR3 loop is CASSIITGTPYGYTF. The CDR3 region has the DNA TGTGCCAGTAGTATAATCACAGGGACCCCCTATGGCTACACCTTC. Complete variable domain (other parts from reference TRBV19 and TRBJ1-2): DGGITQSPKYLFRKEGQNVTLSCEQNLNHDAMYWYRQDPGQGLRLIYYSQIVNDFQKGDIAEGYSVSREKKESFPLTVTSAQKNPTAFYLCASSIITGTPYGYTFGSGTRLTVV.

For the CDR3, the DNA is TGTGCCAGCTCACCTTCTGCGTCTAGCACAGATACGCAGTATTTT. Protein sequence: CASSPSASSTDTQYF. This sequence joins TRBV18 and TRBJ2-3, with unresolved D. Germline CDR1 and CDR2: KGHSH and LQKENI. This CDR3 has 15 amino acids. The V end was cut by 3 bases, the J end by 0 bases, with 10 bases between.

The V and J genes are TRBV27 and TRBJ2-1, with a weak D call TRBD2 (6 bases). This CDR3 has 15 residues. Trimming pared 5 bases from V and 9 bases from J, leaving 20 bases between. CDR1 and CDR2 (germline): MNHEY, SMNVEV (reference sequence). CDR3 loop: CASSPSVIAGTEQFF. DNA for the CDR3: TGTGCCAGCAGTCCCTCCGTCATCGCGGGGACTGAGCAGTTCTTC.

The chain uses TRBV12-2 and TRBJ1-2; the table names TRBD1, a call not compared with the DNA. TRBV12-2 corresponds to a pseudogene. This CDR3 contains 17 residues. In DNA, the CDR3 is TGTGCAAGTCGCTTAGCGACAGACAGGAATCGTAGCTATGGCTACACCTTC. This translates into CASRLATDRNRSYGYTF.

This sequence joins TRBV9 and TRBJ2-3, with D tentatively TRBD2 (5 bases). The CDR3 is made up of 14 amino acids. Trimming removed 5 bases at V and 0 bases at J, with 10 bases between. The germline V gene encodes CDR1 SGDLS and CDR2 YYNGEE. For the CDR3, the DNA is TGTGCCAGCAGGGGAGCCGCTAGCACAGATACGCAGTATTTT. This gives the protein CASRGAASTDTQYF.

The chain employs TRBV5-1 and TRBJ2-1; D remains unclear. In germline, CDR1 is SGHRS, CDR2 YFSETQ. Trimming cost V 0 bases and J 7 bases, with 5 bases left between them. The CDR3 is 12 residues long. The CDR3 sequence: CASSLGGNEQFF. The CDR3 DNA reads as TGCGCCAGCAGCTTGGGTGGTAATGAGCAGTTCTTC.

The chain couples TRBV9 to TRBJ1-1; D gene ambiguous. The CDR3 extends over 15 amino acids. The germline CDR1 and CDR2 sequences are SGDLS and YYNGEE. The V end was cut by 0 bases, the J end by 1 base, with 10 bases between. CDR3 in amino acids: CASSVGEVTNTEAFF. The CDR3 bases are TGTGCCAGCAGCGTAGGGGAGGTAACGAACACTGAAGCTTTCTTT. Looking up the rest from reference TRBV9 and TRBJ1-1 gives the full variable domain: DSGVTQTPKHLITATGQRVTLRCSPRSGDLSVYWYQQSLDQGLQFLIQYYNGEERAKGNILERFSAQQFPDLHSELNLSSLELGDSALYFCASSVGEVTNTEAFFGQGTRLTVV.

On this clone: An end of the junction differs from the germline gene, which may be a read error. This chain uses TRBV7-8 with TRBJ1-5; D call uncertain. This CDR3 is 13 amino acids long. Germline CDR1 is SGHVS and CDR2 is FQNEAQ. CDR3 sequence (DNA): TGTGCCAGCAGCATCGGACGCAACCAGCCCCAGCATTTT. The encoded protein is CASSIGRNQPQHF.

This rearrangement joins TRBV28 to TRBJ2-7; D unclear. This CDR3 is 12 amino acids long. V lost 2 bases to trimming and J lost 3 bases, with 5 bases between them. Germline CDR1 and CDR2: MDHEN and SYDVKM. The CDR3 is CASSLGRYEQYF. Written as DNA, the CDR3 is TGTGCCAGCAGTTTAGGTCGCTACGAGCAGTACTTC.

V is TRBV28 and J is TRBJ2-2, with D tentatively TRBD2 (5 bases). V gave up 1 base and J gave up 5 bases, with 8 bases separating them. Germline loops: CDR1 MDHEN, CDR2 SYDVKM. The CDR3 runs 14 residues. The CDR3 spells CASSLFGETGELFF. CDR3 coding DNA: TGTGCCAGCAGTTTATTCGGGGAGACCGGGGAGCTGTTTTTT.

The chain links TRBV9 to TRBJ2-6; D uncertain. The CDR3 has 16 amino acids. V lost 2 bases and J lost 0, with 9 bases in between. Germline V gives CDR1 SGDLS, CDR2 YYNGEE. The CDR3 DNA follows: TGTGCCAGCAGCGTGACGGATAGCTCTGGGGCCAACGTCCTGACTTTC. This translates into CASSVTDSSGANVLTF.

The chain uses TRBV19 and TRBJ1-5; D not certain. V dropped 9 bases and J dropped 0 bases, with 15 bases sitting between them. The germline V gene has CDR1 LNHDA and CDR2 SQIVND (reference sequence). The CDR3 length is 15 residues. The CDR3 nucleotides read TGTGCCAGCGACTACGGACGGGTTAGCAATCAGCCCCAGCATTTT. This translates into CASDYGRVSNQPQHF.

Here the CDR3 reads CASSHPVGWSGNTEAFF. The CDR3 DNA reads TGCGCCAGCAGTCACCCCGTTGGATGGTCGGGGAACACTGAAGCTTTCTTT. V is TRBV23-1 and J is TRBJ1-1; D gene uncertain. TRBV23-1 is assigned to the ORF class and has an uncertain function. Trimming stripped 3 bases from V and 1 base from J, with 18 bases between. The CDR3 covers 17 residues.

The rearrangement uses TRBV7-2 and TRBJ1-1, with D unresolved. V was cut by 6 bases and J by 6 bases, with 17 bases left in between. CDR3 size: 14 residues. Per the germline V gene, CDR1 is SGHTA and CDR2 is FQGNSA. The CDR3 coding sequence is TGTGCCAGCAGTCAACTTACGCCGGGTGCTGAAGCTTTCTTT. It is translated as CASSQLTPGAEAFF.